This T cell receptor (beta chain) is from a study of blood T cell repertoires in COVID-19. Study background: Samples taken during acute and convalescent COVID-19 were collected in the United States, Italy and Spain. Sources were T cells, B-cell-depleted T cells, or PBMCs; the material itself was cDNA or gDNA.

Here immunoSEQ multiplex PCR was the method, and the copy in TCRdb shows in-frame clones only, minus some. Among roughly 250,000 clones listed, around 81% were seen once. CDR1 and CDR2 from the germline V gene are PRHDT and FYEKMQ (reference sequence). The CDR3 contains 16 residues. After removal of 5 bases from V and 5 bases from J, the junction contained 10 bases not matched to a gene. This TCR derives from a person aged 65 to 85 with COVID-19, enrolled during active disease. Source material: peripheral blood. The V call is TRBV13, the J call TRBJ2-5, with 11 nucleotides matching TRBD1. CDR3: CASSPRDRGGHETQYF. CDR3 nucleotide sequence: TGTGCCAGCAGCCCGAGGGACAGGGGGGGACACGAGACCCAGTACTTC.